The next 10 T cell receptor beta chains were all read from a single sample in a study of T cell responses to AZD1222 COVID-19 vaccine. Profiled with immunoSEQ multiplex PCR; TCRdb holds only in-frame clones, not every one. The repertoire has some 190,000 clones, approximately 94% of them found once; the top ten carry around 1.7%. The material was peripheral blood, obtained 28 days after the second dose of the MenACWY control vaccine. The source of these receptors is an adult who received the MenACWY meningococcal vaccine as a control.

The gene calls are TRBV3-1 (or the pseudogene TRBV3-2) and TRBJ2-7; possibly TRBD2 for D (5 bases). CDR1 is LGHDT, CDR2 YNNKEL, per germline (reference sequence). This CDR3 spans 15 amino acids. Trimming removed 4 bases from V and 5 bases from J, with 18 bases in between. The CDR3 region has the DNA TGTGCCAGCAGCCCTTCCGGGGTAGGGAGCGACGAGCAGTACTTC. Amino acids: CASSPSGVGSDEQYF.

This chain uses TRBV4-1 with TRBJ2-3; 10 bases agree with TRBD2. There are 17 residues in the CDR3. Trimming took 1 base from V and 0 from J; bases not matched to a gene: 4. CDR1 and CDR2 (germline): MGHRA, YSYEKL. The CDR3 here is CASSQVTSGTSTDTQYF. The CDR3 DNA reads as TGCGCCAGCAGCCAAGTAACTAGCGGGACTAGCACAGATACGCAGTATTTT.

This clone was found once. The chain couples TRBV14 to TRBJ2-7; maybe TRBD2 (5 bases). From germline, CDR1 is SGHDN and CDR2 FVKESK. V dropped 2 bases and J dropped 3 bases, with 8 bases sitting between them. The CDR3 loop spans 13 amino acids. The CDR3 region is CASSQRRGYEQYF. Written as DNA, the CDR3 is TGTGCCAGCAGCCAAAGACGGGGCTACGAGCAGTACTTC. Supplemented by reference TRBV14 and TRBJ2-7, the full variable domain reads EAGVTQFPSHSVIEKGQTVTLRCDPISGHDNLYWYRRVMGKEIKFLLHFVKESKQDESGMPNNRFLAERTGGTYSTLKVQPAELEDSGVYFCASSQRRGYEQYFGPGTRLTVT.

With regard to this clone: Compared with germline, one end of the junction differs, possibly owing to a read error. The V and J genes are TRBV12-3 or TRBV12-4 and TRBJ2-7; 11 nucleotides agree with TRBD2. The CDR3 is 13 amino acids. The CDR3 bases are TGTGCCAGCAGTCTAGCGGGAGGAGACGAGCAGTACTTC. Translated: CASSLAGGDEQYF.

This rearrangement joins TRBV5-6 to TRBJ1-6, with D unclear. This CDR3 has 14 residues. V gave up 3 bases and J gave up 9 bases, with 13 bases separating them. CDR1 is SGHDT and CDR2 is YYEEEE in the germline V gene. CDR3 nucleotides: TGTGCCAGCAGCTCCCAGAGTCGAGGTTCACCCCTCCACTTT. This translates into CASSSQSRGSPLHF.

The rearrangement joins TRBV28 to TRBJ2-2, with TRBD2 matching over 10 bases. CDR1 is MDHEN and CDR2 is SYDVKM in the germline V gene. Losses at the gene ends were 3 bases for V and 6 bases for J; bases not matched to a gene: 4. CDR3 length: 15 amino acids. The CDR3 DNA is TGTGCCAGCAGTTTCGCGACTAGCGGGTCCGGGGAGCTGTTTTTT. It encodes CASSFATSGSGELFF. Full variable domain (outside the CDR3, taken from reference TRBV28 and TRBJ2-2): DVKVTQSSRYLVKRTGEKVFLECVQDMDHENMFWYRQDPGLGLRLIYFSYDVKMKEKGDIPEGYSVSREKKERFSLILESASTNQTSMYLCASSFATSGSGELFFGEGSRLTVL.

The gene calls are TRBV4-2 and TRBJ2-3; tentatively, D is TRBD2 (7 bases). V lost 7 bases and J 0 bases, leaving 17 bases between the germline ends. Germline assignment: CDR1 LGHNA and CDR2 YNFKEQ. The CDR3 loop spans 16 amino acids. CDR3 protein: CASTQGRDYSTDTQYF. CDR3 DNA sequence: TGTGCCAGCACTCAGGGGAGGGACTATAGCACAGATACGCAGTATTTT.

This chain connects TRBV19 to TRBJ2-1; the D gene is possibly TRBD2 (5 bases). CDR1 and CDR2 from the germline V gene are LNHDA and SQIVND (reference sequence). The length of the CDR3 is 14 residues. Between the trimmed V and J ends, which lost 9 bases and 4 bases, there was a span of 16 bases. The CDR3 here is CASGLRSGYNEQFF. Here the CDR3 DNA reads TGTGCCAGCGGACTCCGCTCGGGATACAATGAGCAGTTCTTC.

This clone was seen only a few times. This rearrangement joins TRBV7-2 to TRBJ2-7, with TRBD2 identical over 10 bases. J was trimmed by 0 bases and V by 5 bases; bases with no gene match: 7. Germline CDR1 SGHTA, CDR2 FQGNSA. This CDR3 is 16 amino acids long. The CDR3 DNA reads as TGTGCCAGCAGCCCCGCTAGCGGGAGAAGCTCCTACGAGCAGTACTTC. It codes for CASSPASGRSSYEQYF.

V and J are TRBV19 and TRBJ1-4, with TRBD1 matching 8 bases. Germline lookup yields CDR1 LNHDA and CDR2 SQIVND (reference sequence). V trimming: 3 bases; J trimming: 3 bases; junction bases outside the gene matches: 0. CDR3 length: 14 amino acids. CDR3 sequence (DNA): TGTGCCAGTAGTATGGGACAGGCTAATGAAAAACTGTTTTTT. Encoded protein: CASSMGQANEKLFF.